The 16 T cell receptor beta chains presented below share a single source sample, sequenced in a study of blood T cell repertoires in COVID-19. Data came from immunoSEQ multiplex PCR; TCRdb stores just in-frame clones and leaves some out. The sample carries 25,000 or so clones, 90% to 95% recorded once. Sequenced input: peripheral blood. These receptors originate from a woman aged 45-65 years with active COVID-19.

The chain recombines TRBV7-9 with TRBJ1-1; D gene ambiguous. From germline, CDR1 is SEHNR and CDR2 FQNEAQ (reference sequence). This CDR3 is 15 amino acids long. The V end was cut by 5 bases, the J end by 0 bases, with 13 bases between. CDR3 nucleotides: TGTGCCAGCAGCCCCCCCACAGTTATGAACACTGAAGCTTTCTTT. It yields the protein CASSPPTVMNTEAFF.

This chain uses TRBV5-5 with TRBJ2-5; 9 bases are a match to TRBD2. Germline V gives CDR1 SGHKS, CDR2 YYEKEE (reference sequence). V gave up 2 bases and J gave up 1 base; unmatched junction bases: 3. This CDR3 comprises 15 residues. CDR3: CASSFSGSPQETQYF. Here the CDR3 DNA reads TGTGCCAGCAGCTTTAGCGGGAGCCCCCAAGAGACCCAGTACTTC.

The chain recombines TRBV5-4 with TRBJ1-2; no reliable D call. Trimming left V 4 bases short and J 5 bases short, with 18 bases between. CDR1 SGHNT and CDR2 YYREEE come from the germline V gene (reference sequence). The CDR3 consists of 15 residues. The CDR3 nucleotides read TGTGCCAGCAGCCGGGAGGCCGCCGGGATTTATGGCTACACCTTC. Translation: CASSREAAGIYGYTF.

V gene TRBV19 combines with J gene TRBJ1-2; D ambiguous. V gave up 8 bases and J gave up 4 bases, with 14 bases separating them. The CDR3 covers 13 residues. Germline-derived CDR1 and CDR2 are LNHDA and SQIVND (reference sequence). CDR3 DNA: TGTGCCAGTGTTGCGCTGGGAGGCTATGGCTACACCTTC. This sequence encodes CASVALGGYGYTF.

CDR3 coding DNA: TGTGCCAGCAGCCGGGATGGCGGGGGGTCCCAAGAGACCCAGTACTTC. Translating gives CASSRDGGGSQETQYF. This chain links TRBV7-9 with TRBJ2-5; 8 bases are shared with TRBD2. CDR3 length equals 16 residues. The trim removed 5 bases at V and 1 base at J, leaving 9 bases unmatched. Germline values: CDR1 SEHNR, CDR2 FQNEAQ (reference sequence). Variable domain in full (rest from reference TRBV7-9 and TRBJ2-5): DTGVSQNPRHKITKRGQNVTFRCDPISEHNRLYWYRQTLGQGPEFLTYFQNEAQLEKSRLLSDRFSAERPKGSFSTLEIQRTEQGDSAMYLCASSRDGGGSQETQYFGPGTRLLVL.

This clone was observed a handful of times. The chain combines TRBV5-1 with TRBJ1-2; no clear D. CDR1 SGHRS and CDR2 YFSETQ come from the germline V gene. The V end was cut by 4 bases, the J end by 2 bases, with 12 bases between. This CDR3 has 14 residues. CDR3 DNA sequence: TGCGCCAGCAGCCACGCCGCAGAAAACTATGGCTACACCTTC. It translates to CASSHAAENYGYTF.

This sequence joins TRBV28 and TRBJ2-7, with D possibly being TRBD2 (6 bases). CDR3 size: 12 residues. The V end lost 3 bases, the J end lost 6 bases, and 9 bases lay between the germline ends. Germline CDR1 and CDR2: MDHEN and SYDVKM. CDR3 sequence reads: CASSLPGSEQYF. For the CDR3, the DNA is TGTGCCAGCAGTTTGCCCGGGAGCGAGCAGTACTTC.

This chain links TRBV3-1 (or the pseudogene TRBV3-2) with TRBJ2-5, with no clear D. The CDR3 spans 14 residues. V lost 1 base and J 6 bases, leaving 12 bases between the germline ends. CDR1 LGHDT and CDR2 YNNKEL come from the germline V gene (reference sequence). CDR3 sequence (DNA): TGTGCCAGCAGCCAAGGGGCCGGTGGAAAGACCCAGTACTTC. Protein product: CASSQGAGGKTQYF.

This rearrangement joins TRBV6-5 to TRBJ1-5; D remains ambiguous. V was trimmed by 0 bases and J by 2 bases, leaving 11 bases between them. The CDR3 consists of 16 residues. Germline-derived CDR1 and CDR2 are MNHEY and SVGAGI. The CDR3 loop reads CASSYSGHMGNQPQHF. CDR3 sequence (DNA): TGTGCCAGCAGTTACTCGGGCCACATGGGCAATCAGCCCCAGCATTTT.

The CDR3 sequence: CASSPELEGNTEAFF. Here the CDR3 DNA reads TGTGCCAGCAGTCCGGAGCTAGAGGGGAACACTGAAGCTTTCTTT. The chain carries TRBV28 and TRBJ1-1, with D unclear. V lost 5 bases and J 1 base, leaving 14 bases between the germline ends. Germline CDR1 and CDR2: MDHEN and SYDVKM. The CDR3 is 15 residues long.

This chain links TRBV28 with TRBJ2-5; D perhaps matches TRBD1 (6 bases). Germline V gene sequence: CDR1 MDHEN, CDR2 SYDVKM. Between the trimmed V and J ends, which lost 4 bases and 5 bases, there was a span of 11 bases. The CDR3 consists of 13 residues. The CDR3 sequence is CASSYRVWETQYF. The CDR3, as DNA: TGTGCCAGCAGTTACAGGGTTTGGGAGACCCAGTACTTC. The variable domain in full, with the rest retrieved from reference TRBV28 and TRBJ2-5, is DVKVTQSSRYLVKRTGEKVFLECVQDMDHENMFWYRQDPGLGLRLIYFSYDVKMKEKGDIPEGYSVSREKKERFSLILESASTNQTSMYLCASSYRVWETQYFGPGTRLLVL.

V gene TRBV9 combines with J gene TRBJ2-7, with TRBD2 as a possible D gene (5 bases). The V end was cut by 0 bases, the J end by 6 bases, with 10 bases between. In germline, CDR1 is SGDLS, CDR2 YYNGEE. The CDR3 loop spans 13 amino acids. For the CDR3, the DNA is TGTGCCAGCAGCGTAGGGGAGTATCGCGAGCAGTACTTC. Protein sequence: CASSVGEYREQYF.

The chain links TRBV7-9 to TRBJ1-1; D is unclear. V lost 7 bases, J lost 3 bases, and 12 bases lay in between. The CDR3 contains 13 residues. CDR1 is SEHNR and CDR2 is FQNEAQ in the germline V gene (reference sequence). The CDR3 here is CASTNLPYTEAFF. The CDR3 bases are TGTGCCAGCACCAATCTCCCTTACACTGAAGCTTTCTTT. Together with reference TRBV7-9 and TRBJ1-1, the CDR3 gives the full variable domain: DTGVSQNPRHKITKRGQNVTFRCDPISEHNRLYWYRQTLGQGPEFLTYFQNEAQLEKSRLLSDRFSAERPKGSFSTLEIQRTEQGDSAMYLCASTNLPYTEAFFGQGTRLTVV.

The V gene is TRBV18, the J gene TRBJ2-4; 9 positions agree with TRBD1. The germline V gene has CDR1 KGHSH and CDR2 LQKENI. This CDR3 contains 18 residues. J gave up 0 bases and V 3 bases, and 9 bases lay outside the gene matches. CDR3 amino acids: CASSPDRGRTIAKNIQYF. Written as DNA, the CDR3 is TGTGCCAGCTCACCGGACAGGGGCCGAACCATAGCCAAAAACATTCAGTACTTC.

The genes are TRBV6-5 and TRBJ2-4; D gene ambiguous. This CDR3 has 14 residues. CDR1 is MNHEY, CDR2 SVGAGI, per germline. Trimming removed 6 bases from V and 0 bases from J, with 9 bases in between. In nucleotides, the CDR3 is TGTGCCAGCAGACAGACCGGAGCCAAAAACATTCAGTACTTC. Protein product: CASRQTGAKNIQYF.

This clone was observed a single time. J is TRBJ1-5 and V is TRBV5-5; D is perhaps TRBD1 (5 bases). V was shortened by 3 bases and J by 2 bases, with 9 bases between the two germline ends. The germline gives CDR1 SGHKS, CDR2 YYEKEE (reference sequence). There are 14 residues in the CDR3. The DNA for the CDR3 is TGTGCCAGCAGCTGGGGCGGGGGCAATCAGCCCCAGCATTTT. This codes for CASSWGGGNQPQHF.